These 29 T cell receptor beta chains were sequenced from one sample in a study of neoadjuvant anti-PD-1 for oral cavity cancer. Profiling relied on immunoSEQ multiplex PCR, and the TCRdb table lists in-frame clones only, not all of them. Found here are about 6,600 clones, 65% to 85% of them singletons; the top ten hold approximately 3%. The sequencing here drew on PBMCs, taken before nivolumab (anti-PD-1) treatment. The source of these receptors is a person aged 40-85 years with oral cavity squamous cell carcinoma.

The V and J genes are TRBV10-1 and TRBJ2-1, with 7 bases aligning to TRBD2. The CDR3 sequence is 15 residues long. Germline loops: CDR1 WNHNN, CDR2 SYGVQD (reference sequence). The V gene end was trimmed by 6 bases and the J gene end by 8 bases; junction bases not matched to a gene: 13. This chain's CDR3 is CASSAGGTKGDEQFF. The CDR3 DNA is TGCGCCAGCAGCGCTGGGGGGACTAAAGGCGATGAGCAGTTCTTC.

The J gene is TRBJ2-7, the V gene TRBV6-7, with no clear D. TRBV6-7 is classed as an ORF, of uncertain function. The V end was cut by 2 bases, the J end by 2 bases, with 19 bases between. CDR3 size: 17 residues. The CDR3 loop reads CASSYGCFMDFTYEQYF. CDR3 nucleotide sequence: TGTGCCAGCAGTTACGGTTGCTTCATGGATTTCACCTACGAGCAGTACTTC.

The chain employs TRBV15 and TRBJ2-1, with TRBD2 matching 8 bases. The length of the CDR3 is 17 residues. CDR1 and CDR2 from the germline V gene are LNHNV and YYDKDF (reference sequence). V shed 0 bases, J shed 2 bases, and the junction held 6 bases outside the gene matches. CDR3 protein: CATSRDIRGGTYNEQFF. CDR3 nucleotides: TGTGCCACCAGCAGAGATATCCGGGGGGGAACCTACAATGAGCAGTTCTTC.

This clone was seen more than once but under ten times. The rearrangement joins TRBV2 to TRBJ2-3; D is unclear. There are 14 residues in the CDR3. V lost 3 bases and J lost 0, with 7 bases in between. Per the germline V gene, CDR1 is SNHLY and CDR2 is FYNNEI. The CDR3 here is CASSDDTSTDTQYF. The CDR3 region has the DNA TGTGCCAGCAGTGACGACACAAGCACAGATACGCAGTATTTT.

This clone came up once. The J gene is TRBJ2-7, the V gene TRBV6-5, with unresolved D. The V and J ends lost 3 bases and 4 bases respectively, with 4 bases between them. The germline CDR1 and CDR2 sequences are MNHEY and SVGAGI. The CDR3 is made up of 11 amino acids. The CDR3 sequence is CASSYLYEQYF. CDR3 nucleotides: TGTGCCAGCAGTTATCTTTACGAGCAGTACTTC.

The rearrangement uses TRBV10-3 and TRBJ2-7, with TRBD1 identical over 7 bases. Trimming at V came to 4 bases and at J to 0 bases, leaving 3 bases not matched to a gene. Germline CDR1 and CDR2: ENHRY and SYGVKD. The CDR3 contains 14 residues. This CDR3 is CAISVGQDSYEQYF. The CDR3 DNA is TGTGCCATCAGTGTCGGACAGGACTCCTACGAGCAGTACTTC.

There are a few counts of this clone. This chain connects TRBV4-2 to TRBJ2-7, with a tentative D call TRBD2 (6 bases). Germline V gives CDR1 LGHNA, CDR2 YNFKEQ. Trimming took off 0 bases at V and 5 bases at J, with 14 bases between the two ends. The CDR3 contains 15 residues. The CDR3 sequence: CASSQEERVIHEQYF. In nucleotides, the CDR3 is TGTGCCAGCAGCCAAGAAGAGCGGGTGATCCACGAGCAGTACTTC.

The rearrangement links TRBV7-8 to TRBJ2-2, with 14 bases aligning to TRBD2. CDR3 length: 16 residues. Unmatched junction bases numbered 3, after V lost 3 bases and J lost 6 bases. Germline CDR1 and CDR2: SGHVS and FQNEAQ. Written as DNA, the CDR3 is TGTGCCAGCAGCTTGACTAGCGGGGGGGCGGCCGGGGAGCTGTTTTTT. Translated, it gives CASSLTSGGAAGELFF.

The chain combines TRBV5-1 with TRBJ2-5; D possibly corresponds to TRBD1 (6 bases). With the DNA end fitting TRBJ2-7 better, the J assignment may be wrong. CDR3 length: 14 amino acids. Germline CDR1 and CDR2: SGHRS and YFSETQ. In nucleotides, the CDR3 is TGCGCCAGCAGCTTACAGGGTAAAGGGTACGAGCAGTACTTC. Its protein product is CASSLQGKGYEQYF.

V and J are TRBV6-1 and TRBJ2-6; D is unresolved. The CDR3 covers 16 residues. Germline loops: CDR1 MNHNS, CDR2 SASEGT. V was pared by 2 bases and J by 0 bases, with 8 bases between. The CDR3 sequence: CASSEYVGSGANVLTF. The CDR3 nucleotides read TGTGCCAGCAGTGAATACGTAGGCTCTGGGGCCAACGTCCTGACTTTC.

This clone was found a few times. V is TRBV7-6 and J is TRBJ1-1, with D perhaps TRBD1 (6 bases). CDR3 length: 15 residues. Trimming shortened V by 3 bases and J by 2 bases, and 13 bases separated the two germline ends. From germline, CDR1 is SGHVS and CDR2 FNYEAQ. CDR3 coding DNA: TGTGCCAGCAGCTTTAGTACAGGGCTAAACACTGAAGCTTTCTTT. Amino acids: CASSFSTGLNTEAFF.

This clone is a singleton in its sample. V usage is TRBV10-2 and J usage is TRBJ2-2, with 11 positions matching TRBD2. The CDR3 has 15 residues. Germline V gene data show CDR1 as WSHSY and CDR2 as SAAADI. Unmatched junction bases numbered 7, after V lost 6 bases and J lost 7 bases. CDR3 sequence (DNA): TGCGCCAGCAGGGTAGCGGGGGGGCCGGTCGGGGAGCTGTTTTTT. Protein sequence: CASRVAGGPVGELFF.

The chain has TRBV4-3 and TRBJ1-1; no firm D call. The V and J ends lost 0 bases and 0 bases respectively, with 5 bases between them. CDR1 is LGHNA, CDR2 YSLEER, per germline. The CDR3 runs to 14 residues. This chain's CDR3 is CASSQDGLNTEAFF. Here the CDR3 DNA reads TGCGCCAGCAGCCAAGACGGGTTGAACACTGAAGCTTTCTTT.

The chain uses TRBV2 and TRBJ1-5, with D possibly TRBD1 on 5 matching bases. V lost 6 bases and J 1 base, leaving 13 bases between the germline ends. CDR3 length: 15 residues. Germline-derived CDR1 and CDR2 are SNHLY and FYNNEI. The CDR3 loop reads CASREQGLSNQPQHF. DNA of the CDR3: TGTGCCAGCAGAGAGCAGGGACTCAGCAATCAGCCCCAGCATTTT.

This chain uses TRBV7-9 with TRBJ1-4; possibly TRBD1 for D (6 bases). This CDR3 contains 16 residues. CDR1 SEHNR and CDR2 FQNEAQ come from the germline V gene (reference sequence). Trimming removed 8 bases at V and 3 bases at J, with 19 bases between. CDR3 residues: CASGFGGGISNEKLFF. CDR3 bases: TGTGCCAGCGGGTTCGGAGGGGGGATTTCTAATGAAAAACTGTTTTTT.

The chain carries TRBV6-5 and TRBJ2-7; D is unresolved. CDR1 is MNHEY and CDR2 is SVGAGI in the germline V gene. Trimming shortened V by 6 bases and J by 3 bases, and 12 bases separated the two germline ends. This CDR3 contains 13 residues. CDR3 DNA: TGTGCCAGCAGAAAGAACGAGCTCTACGAGCAGTACTTC. As protein: CASRKNELYEQYF.

On this clone itself: Other DNA sequences in this specimen translate into the identical CDR3. This chain links TRBV5-1 with TRBJ1-4; maybe TRBD1 (6 bases). Trimming stripped 0 bases from V and 4 bases from J, with 10 bases between. The CDR3 sequence is 15 residues long. Germline V CDR1 and CDR2: SGHRS, YFSETQ. For the CDR3, the DNA is TGCGCCAGCAGCTTGGGGACAGAGCGTAATGAAAAACTGTTTTTT. This codes for CASSLGTERNEKLFF.

This chain connects TRBV20-1 to TRBJ1-2; D remains unclear. The CDR3 has 11 amino acids. The V gene's germline CDR1 is DFQATT and CDR2 SNEGSKA (reference sequence). The V and J ends lost 4 bases and 7 bases respectively, with 10 bases between them. CDR3 in DNA: TGCAGTGCTACAGGCGACCGTGGCTACACCTTC. Translation gives CSATGDRGYTF.

CDR3 coding DNA: TGTGCCAGCAGCGTGACCGGGACAGTTAACACCGGGGAGCTGTTTTTT. Protein product: CASSVTGTVNTGELFF. This chain uses TRBV9 with TRBJ2-2; 7 nucleotides line up with TRBD1. Per the germline V gene, CDR1 is SGDLS and CDR2 is YYNGEE. The CDR3 runs 16 residues. V trimming: 2 bases; J trimming: 2 bases; junction bases outside the gene matches: 6.

The chain's CDR3 is CASGLVQRVNSGNTIYF. The CDR3 nucleotides are TGTGCTAGTGGTTTGGTACAGCGGGTAAACTCTGGAAACACCATATATTTT. The chain joins TRBV12-5 to TRBJ1-3, with D hard to call. The CDR3 sequence is 17 residues long. The V gene's germline CDR1 is LGHNT and CDR2 FRNRAP. V shed 0 bases and J shed 0 bases, with 12 bases lying between them.

This chain joins TRBV15 and TRBJ1-3, with TRBD1 matching 7 bases. The CDR3 contains 16 residues. V gave up 0 bases and J gave up 4 bases; unmatched junction bases: 6. CDR1 is LNHNV, CDR2 YYDKDF, per germline (reference sequence). The DNA of the CDR3 is TGTGCCACCAGCAGAGATAGGGGGCCAGAGGGAAACACCATATATTTT. The encoded protein is CATSRDRGPEGNTIYF.

This clone occurred a few times. The chain links TRBV5-1 to TRBJ1-1; D is ambiguous. Germline lookup yields CDR1 SGHRS and CDR2 YFSETQ. Trimming took 4 bases from V and 5 from J, leaving 15 bases between them. There are 14 residues in the CDR3. CDR3: CASSTVGTMTEAFF. The CDR3 DNA reads as TGCGCCAGCAGCACTGTTGGCACTATGACTGAAGCTTTCTTT.

The table lists this clone with a few counts. The genes are TRBV5-1 and TRBJ2-2; D call uncertain. Germline CDR1 reads SGHRS; CDR2 reads YFSETQ. V was clipped by 3 bases and J by 2 bases, with 8 bases between them. This CDR3 is 14 amino acids long. For the CDR3, the DNA is TGCGCCAGCAGCTCAACAGCCAACACCGGGGAGCTGTTTTTT. It specifies CASSSTANTGELFF. Supplemented by reference TRBV5-1 and TRBJ2-2, the full variable domain reads KAGVTQTPRYLIKTRGQQVTLSCSPISGHRSVSWYQQTPGQGLQFLFEYFSETQRNKGNFPGRFSGRQFSNSRSEMNVSTLELGDSALYLCASSSTANTGELFFGEGSRLTVL.

The CDR3 nucleotides read TGCGCCAGCAGGGGGACAGGGGTTGGTAGCAATCAGCCCCAGCATTTT. Protein product: CASRGTGVGSNQPQHF. The V and J genes are TRBV10-2 and TRBJ1-5; 10 bases fit TRBD1. V was pared by 6 bases and J by 0 bases, with 5 bases of the junction left unmatched. Per germline, CDR1 WSHSY and CDR2 SAAADI. The length of the CDR3 is 16 residues.

The chain joins TRBV30 to TRBJ2-7, with D possibly matching TRBD1 (5 bases). Trimming left V 2 bases short and J 6 bases short, with 17 bases between. CDR1 and CDR2 from the germline V gene are GTSNPN and SVGIG (reference sequence). The length of the CDR3 is 14 residues. This CDR3 is CAWSTSSRVSEQYF. CDR3 bases: TGTGCCTGGAGTACATCTTCCAGGGTGAGCGAGCAGTACTTC.

The chain has TRBV19 and TRBJ2-6; D may be TRBD1 (6 bases). Trimming removed 9 bases at V and 0 bases at J, with 15 bases between. The length of the CDR3 is 16 residues. CDR1 is LNHDA and CDR2 is SQIVND in the germline V gene (reference sequence). The CDR3 region is CARTGTFPSGANVLTF. CDR3 DNA sequence: TGTGCCAGAACCGGGACATTCCCCTCTGGGGCCAACGTCCTGACTTTC.

Comment on this clone: One end of the junction is discordant with germline, which a read error may explain. V is TRBV7-9 and J is TRBJ1-2, with unresolved D. Germline CDR1 is SEHNR and CDR2 is FQNEAQ (reference sequence). The CDR3 is 12 amino acids. CDR3 residues: CASSPRGGHSSF. Here the CDR3 DNA reads TGTGCCAGCAGCCCCCGGGGAGGTCACTCGTCCTTC.

The chain joins TRBV11-2 to TRBJ2-5; possible D gene TRBD1, 6 bases. V was clipped by 5 bases and J by 0 bases, with 16 bases between them. This CDR3 has 16 residues. CDR1 and CDR2 (germline): SGHAT, FQNNGV. The CDR3 here is CASSLTGTKYQETQYF. The CDR3 nucleotides read TGTGCCAGCAGCCTGACCGGGACAAAATACCAAGAGACCCAGTACTTC.

The V and J genes are TRBV6-5 and TRBJ1-2; D uncertain. The length of the CDR3 is 15 residues. In germline, CDR1 is MNHEY, CDR2 SVGAGI. The V gene lost 7 bases and the J gene lost 4 bases, with 19 bases spanning the gap. CDR3 nucleotides: TGTGCCAGCACCCTTAGGTCTTGGGGTGGCTATGGCTACACCTTC. Protein: CASTLRSWGGYGYTF.